These 20 T cell receptor beta chains were sequenced from one sample in a study of cytomegalovirus exposure and HLA in healthy donors. PCR used 60 Vbeta primers and 13 Jbeta primers. Sequencing was performed with immunoSEQ multiplex PCR; in TCRdb, only in-frame clones are kept and a portion is missing. Among some 200,000 clones, about four fifths were seen once, and the ten largest hold about 2.4%. The material sequenced was PBMCs. The receptors stem from a woman in her forties or fifties in good health and CMV-seropositive.

V is TRBV4-2 and J is TRBJ2-5, with a possible D match to TRBD2 (6 bases). The CDR3 loop spans 16 amino acids. Germline V gene data show CDR1 as LGHNA and CDR2 as YNFKEQ. Trimming removed 4 bases at V and 5 bases at J, with 20 bases between. The CDR3 nucleotides read TGTGCCAGCAGCCGCGGGGCGTTGGACCCTCGGGAGACCCAGTACTTC. It yields the protein CASSRGALDPRETQYF.

CDR3 nucleotide sequence: TGTGCCAGCAGCTTGTTACCGACACTCTATGGCTACACCTTC. Protein product: CASSLLPTLYGYTF. This rearrangement joins TRBV4-2 to TRBJ1-2; D is unresolved. CDR1 LGHNA and CDR2 YNFKEQ come from the germline V gene. V shed 5 bases and J shed 4 bases, with 14 bases lying between them. The CDR3 length is 14 residues.

This rearrangement joins TRBV6-1 to TRBJ2-2; 9 bases are a match to TRBD1. This CDR3 comprises 16 residues. With V trimmed by 4 bases and J by 6 bases, 9 bases remained unmatched. CDR1 and CDR2 (germline): MNHNS, SASEGT. As DNA, the CDR3 is TGTGCCAGCAGTGTGAACAGGGGGCCGGTATCCGGGGAGCTGTTTTTT. This sequence encodes CASSVNRGPVSGELFF.

This clone came up once. The chain uses TRBV5-1 and TRBJ2-5; TRBD2 matches 12 bases. This CDR3 has 16 residues. From germline, CDR1 is SGHRS and CDR2 YFSETQ. Trimming took 5 bases from V and 2 from J; bases not matched to a gene: 7. CDR3 sequence: CASRATSGGPQETQYF. The CDR3 region has the DNA TGCGCCAGCAGGGCGACTAGCGGGGGCCCGCAAGAGACCCAGTACTTC.

In this sample, this clone turned up a few times. The rearrangement uses TRBV19 and TRBJ2-7; D call uncertain. The V gene lost 3 bases and the J gene lost 5 bases, with 11 bases spanning the gap. The germline V gene encodes CDR1 LNHDA and CDR2 SQIVND (reference sequence). The CDR3 totals 13 residues. CDR3 region: CASSILNSHEQYF. CDR3 DNA sequence: TGTGCCAGTAGTATTCTGAACAGCCACGAGCAGTACTTC.

V usage is TRBV6-1 and J usage is TRBJ2-4, with 7 bases identical to TRBD1. The CDR3 covers 16 residues. The germline gives CDR1 MNHNS, CDR2 SASEGT. Unmatched junction bases numbered 7, after V lost 0 bases and J lost 5 bases. In DNA form, the CDR3 reads TGTGCCAGCAGTGAAGCGCTTCTAGGGGGCCAAAACATTCAGTACTTC. Translation: CASSEALLGGQNIQYF.

This chain uses TRBV9 with TRBJ2-5; D is possibly TRBD2 (7 bases). CDR3 length equals 16 residues. Germline assignment: CDR1 SGDLS and CDR2 YYNGEE. V was cut by 3 bases and J by 5 bases, with 20 bases left in between. Here the CDR3 DNA reads TGTGCCAGCAGCGCCCGTGGGGGGACTACAGGGGAGACCCAGTACTTC. This gives the protein CASSARGGTTGETQYF.

This clone has only a few counts. The CDR3 protein is CASSYIGDTEAFF. The CDR3 bases are TGTGCCAGCAGCTATATAGGGGACACTGAAGCTTTCTTT. The V gene is TRBV5-4, the J gene TRBJ1-1; possible D gene TRBD1, 5 bases. Trimming took 3 bases from V and 3 from J, leaving 9 bases between them. The CDR3 runs to 13 residues. The V gene's germline CDR1 is SGHNT and CDR2 YYREEE (reference sequence).

The chain combines TRBV4-3 with TRBJ2-7; 11 bases map to TRBD2. CDR1 is LGHNA and CDR2 is YSLEER in the germline V gene. V was clipped by 3 bases and J by 7 bases; unmatched bases: 14. This CDR3 is built from 17 residues. The CDR3 sequence is CASSQYPSGGLMVEQYF. CDR3 coding DNA: TGCGCCAGCAGCCAGTATCCTAGCGGGGGGCTGATGGTGGAGCAGTACTTC.

The V and J genes are TRBV19 and TRBJ2-1; the D gene is possibly TRBD2 (6 bases). Germline lookup yields CDR1 LNHDA and CDR2 SQIVND (reference sequence). The CDR3 consists of 15 residues. With 3 bases removed from V and 3 bases from J, the gap between germline ends came to 12 bases. The CDR3 DNA reads TGTGCCAGTAGTATGGCGGGGTTGGGCTACAATGAGCAGTTCTTC. This encodes CASSMAGLGYNEQFF.

This clone was seen only a few times. CDR3 protein: CASSLLPTRRGTEAFF. The CDR3 region has the DNA TGTGCCAGCAGCTTATTGCCCACGAGGCGGGGCACTGAAGCTTTCTTT. The chain recombines TRBV5-6 with TRBJ1-1; no clear D gene. This CDR3 has 16 residues. Trimming removed 2 bases from V and 4 bases from J, with 18 bases in between. Germline V gene sequence: CDR1 SGHDT, CDR2 YYEEEE.

The chain's CDR3 is CASSPHTGGGSPLHF. As DNA, the CDR3 is TGTGCCAGTAGCCCACACACAGGGGGAGGTTCACCCCTCCACTTT. The V call is TRBV19, the J call TRBJ1-6; 8 bases agree with TRBD1. The CDR3 is 15 amino acids. With V trimmed by 6 bases and J by 9 bases, 10 bases remained unmatched. In germline, CDR1 is LNHDA, CDR2 SQIVND (reference sequence).

V usage is TRBV29-1 and J usage is TRBJ2-5; D not certain. The germline V and J ends were trimmed by 7 bases and 5 bases, with 8 bases remaining between them. The CDR3 totals 10 residues. Germline CDR1 SQVTM, CDR2 ANQGSEA. The chain's CDR3 is CSGTWETQYF. The CDR3 DNA reads as TGCAGCGGCACTTGGGAGACCCAGTACTTC.

V gene TRBV19 combines with J gene TRBJ2-5; D is perhaps TRBD1 (6 bases). CDR3 size: 13 residues. Deletions cut 3 bases from V and 5 bases from J, with 10 bases between. CDR1 LNHDA and CDR2 SQIVND come from the germline V gene (reference sequence). CDR3 residues: CASSIVRGETQYF. The CDR3 nucleotides read TGTGCCAGTAGTATTGTGAGGGGGGAGACCCAGTACTTC.

This rearrangement joins TRBV19 to TRBJ2-3, with D tentatively TRBD2 (6 bases). CDR1 is LNHDA and CDR2 is SQIVND in the germline V gene (reference sequence). The V gene lost 3 bases and the J gene lost 0 bases, with 10 bases spanning the gap. The CDR3 extends over 15 amino acids. CDR3 region: CASSMGLTSTDTQYF. The CDR3 DNA reads TGTGCCAGTAGTATGGGACTCACGAGCACAGATACGCAGTATTTT. Full variable domain (outside the CDR3, taken from reference TRBV19 and TRBJ2-3): DGGITQSPKYLFRKEGQNVTLSCEQNLNHDAMYWYRQDPGQGLRLIYYSQIVNDFQKGDIAEGYSVSREKKESFPLTVTSAQKNPTAFYLCASSMGLTSTDTQYFGPGTRLTVL.

V is TRBV7-8 and J is TRBJ1-1, with D possibly being TRBD1 (6 bases). V was pared by 5 bases and J by 1 base, with 11 bases between. Germline CDR1 reads SGHVS; CDR2 reads FQNEAQ. The CDR3 extends over 14 amino acids. CDR3 region: CASSNLQGNTEAFF. CDR3 bases: TGTGCCAGCAGCAACTTACAGGGGAACACTGAAGCTTTCTTT.

The chain uses TRBV10-3 and TRBJ2-1, with 13 bases aligning to TRBD2. This CDR3 has 14 amino acids. Germline V gene data show CDR1 as ENHRY and CDR2 as SYGVKD. The ends lost 6 bases at V and 6 bases at J; junction bases unmatched: 2. CDR3 protein: CAIRGTSGVNEQFF. The CDR3 DNA is TGTGCCATCAGGGGGACTAGCGGGGTCAATGAGCAGTTCTTC.

This chain joins TRBV28 and TRBJ2-5, with TRBD1 matching over 7 bases. The CDR3 extends over 14 amino acids. Trimming removed 6 bases from V and 4 bases from J; junction bases left unmatched: 8. The germline V gene has CDR1 MDHEN and CDR2 SYDVKM. CDR3 DNA: TGTGCCAGCAGCAGCAGGGGGAGACTAGAGACCCAGTACTTC. Protein: CASSSRGRLETQYF.

This clone was found a few times. CDR3 DNA: TGCGCCAGCAGCCAAGCGGAGCGTCAGCCCCAGCATTTT. Its protein is CASSQAERQPQHF. The chain links TRBV4-1 to TRBJ1-5; D gene uncertain. This CDR3 comprises 13 residues. V gave up 1 base and J gave up 6 bases, with 7 bases separating them. CDR1 MGHRA and CDR2 YSYEKL come from the germline V gene.

The rearrangement joins TRBV27 to TRBJ2-1, with no clear D. Germline assignment: CDR1 MNHEY and CDR2 SMNVEV (reference sequence). The CDR3 is made up of 13 amino acids. V lost 6 bases and J lost 10, with 16 bases in between. CDR3 sequence reads: CASSPRFVGEQFF. CDR3 coding DNA: TGTGCCAGCAGCCCCCGTTTTGTCGGGGAGCAGTTCTTC.